This T cell receptor (beta chain) was found in a study of cytomegalovirus exposure and HLA in healthy donors. Findings of the study overall: A missense DCLRE1C variant was associated with V- and J-gene trimming of TCR beta chains in a later analysis, and an independent cohort replicated the association. Some highly shared sequence variants likely arose as a pipeline artifact. With DRB1 most and HLA-C fewest, TCR association rates differed between HLA loci in a later analysis. Segments of the TCR beta V type were, in most cases, productive about 90% or about 30% of the time in an earlier analysis.

As concerns this clone: As yet, its antigen is unknown.

Use of 60 Vbeta and 13 Jbeta primers characterized the PCR. Data came from immunoSEQ multiplex PCR; TCRdb stores just in-frame clones and leaves some out. The sample lists under 200,000 clones, approximately 85% seen once, with under 3% in the top ten. Specimen: PBMCs. The sequence came from a woman aged 45 to 65 in good health and CMV-seronegative.

The CDR3 nucleotides are TGCGCCAGCAGCTTGTATCCGGGACAGGGGGTTGGAAACACCATATATTTT. Amino acids: CASSLYPGQGVGNTIYF. The gene calls are TRBV5-1 and TRBJ1-3, with 11 bases lining up with TRBD1. CDR3 length: 17 amino acids. The V gene's germline CDR1 is SGHRS and CDR2 YFSETQ. V was clipped by 1 base and J by 3 bases; unmatched bases: 6.